The 18 T cell receptor beta chains listed next were all sequenced from one sample in a study of STAT5B mutations in CD4+ large granular lymphocyte leukemia. TCRdb keeps only in-frame clones here, not all; method: immunoSEQ multiplex PCR. The table lists some 33,000 clones, 74% of them singletons. Sequencing used CD4+ T cells from blood buffy coats. These receptors came from a human donor in good health.

The CDR3 DNA sequence: TGTGCCAGCAGGCCGGGACAGAAGAACACTGAAGCTTTCTTT. Amino acid sequence: CASRPGQKNTEAFF. V usage is TRBV6-1 and J usage is TRBJ1-1; TRBD1 matches 7 bases. CDR3 length: 14 amino acids. V lost 6 bases and J lost 1; bases outside the gene matches: 5. The germline CDR1 and CDR2 sequences are MNHNS and SASEGT.

This clone was observed a few times. This chain uses TRBV7-9 with TRBJ1-1; possible D gene TRBD1, 6 bases. Germline V lookup: CDR1 SEHNR, CDR2 FQNEAQ (reference sequence). The germline V and J ends were trimmed by 4 bases and 5 bases, with 17 bases remaining between them. The CDR3 spans 15 residues. The CDR3 spells CASSSTSEGGTEAFF. The CDR3 region has the DNA TGTGCCAGCAGCTCCACCTCGGAAGGGGGGACTGAAGCTTTCTTT. Supplemented by reference TRBV7-9 and TRBJ1-1, the full variable domain reads DTGVSQNPRHKITKRGQNVTFRCDPISEHNRLYWYRQTLGQGPEFLTYFQNEAQLEKSRLLSDRFSAERPKGSFSTLEIQRTEQGDSAMYLCASSSTSEGGTEAFFGQGTRLTVV.

The chain employs TRBV7-2 and TRBJ2-3, with 7 positions matching TRBD2. J gave up 6 bases and V 6 bases, and 3 bases lay outside the gene matches. This CDR3 has 12 residues. CDR1 is SGHTA, CDR2 FQGNSA, per germline. CDR3 amino acids: CASRNGGDTQYF. Here the CDR3 DNA reads TGTGCCAGCAGAAACGGGGGGGATACGCAGTATTTT.

The CDR3 nucleotides read TGTGCCAGCAGCTTGGGTGGACACCAAGAGACCCAGTACTTC. Its translation: CASSLGGHQETQYF. This rearrangement joins TRBV5-4 to TRBJ2-5; D is unclear. V was cut by 0 bases and J by 0 bases, with 6 bases left in between. CDR3 length: 14 residues. The V gene's germline CDR1 is SGHNT and CDR2 YYREEE (reference sequence).

The V gene is TRBV5-1, the J gene TRBJ2-1, with TRBD1 as a possible D gene (5 bases). This CDR3 is 14 amino acids long. V dropped 1 base and J dropped 8 bases, with 13 bases sitting between them. The V gene's germline CDR1 is SGHRS and CDR2 YFSETQ. The CDR3 sequence is CASSLTGRVDEQFF. The CDR3, as DNA: TGCGCCAGCAGCTTGACAGGACGCGTCGATGAGCAGTTCTTC.

V gene TRBV28 combines with J gene TRBJ2-6, with 7 bases aligning to TRBD1. V lost 4 bases to trimming and J lost 0 bases; unmatched junction nucleotides: 9. The CDR3 covers 18 residues. Germline CDR1 MDHEN, CDR2 SYDVKM. The CDR3 sequence is CASSSDTGQASGANVLTF. CDR3 DNA: TGTGCCAGCAGTTCGGATACCGGACAGGCCTCTGGGGCCAACGTCCTGACTTTC.

This chain joins TRBV30 and TRBJ1-2; 7 bases fit TRBD1. Trimming cost V 2 bases and J 5 bases; bases outside gene matches: 2. This CDR3 contains 12 residues. The germline V gene has CDR1 GTSNPN and CDR2 SVGIG (reference sequence). The chain's CDR3 is CAWSRDRYGYTF. The CDR3 DNA follows: TGTGCCTGGAGTCGGGACAGATATGGCTACACCTTC.

The rearrangement joins TRBV7-3 to TRBJ2-2, with a possible D match to TRBD2 (6 bases). Germline lookup yields CDR1 SGHTA and CDR2 FQGTGA. CDR3 size: 14 residues. With 6 bases removed from V and 1 base from J, the gap between germline ends came to 9 bases. CDR3 sequence (DNA): TGTGCCAGCAGACCGGGAGTGAACACCGGGGAGCTGTTTTTT. Translation: CASRPGVNTGELFF.

This chain links TRBV7-9 with TRBJ2-3; D gene unclear. CDR1 is SEHNR, CDR2 FQNEAQ, per germline (reference sequence). This CDR3 is built from 15 residues. Trimming removed 5 bases from V and 0 bases from J, with 12 bases in between. CDR3 sequence reads: CASSPRRSSTDTQYF. The CDR3 region has the DNA TGTGCCAGCAGCCCACGACGTTCTAGCACAGATACGCAGTATTTT.

The chain recombines TRBV5-5 with TRBJ2-7; perhaps TRBD1 as D (5 bases). The CDR3 length is 13 residues. Looked up from germline, CDR1 is SGHKS and CDR2 is YYEKEE (reference sequence). V dropped 4 bases and J dropped 6 bases, with 14 bases sitting between them. The DNA for the CDR3 is TGTGCCAGCAGCCCAAACACAGGTCTCGAGCAGTACTTC. Its translation: CASSPNTGLEQYF.

The CDR3 coding sequence is TGTGCCAGCAGTGCTACCATTGAGCAGTTCTTC. Amino acid sequence: CASSATIEQFF. This chain links TRBV9 with TRBJ2-1; no definite D call. Trimming cost V 5 bases and J 9 bases, with 9 bases left between them. The CDR3 runs to 11 residues. Per the germline V gene, CDR1 is SGDLS and CDR2 is YYNGEE. The full variable domain, its missing parts supplied by reference TRBV9 and TRBJ2-1, is DSGVTQTPKHLITATGQRVTLRCSPRSGDLSVYWYQQSLDQGLQFLIQYYNGEERAKGNILERFSAQQFPDLHSELNLSSLELGDSALYFCASSATIEQFFGPGTRLTVL.

The rearrangement uses TRBV30 and TRBJ2-7, with D unclear. V was cut by 1 base and J by 4 bases, with 5 bases left in between. Germline CDR1 and CDR2: GTSNPN and SVGIG (reference sequence). The CDR3 runs 11 residues. CDR3 residues: CAWSEQYEQYF. The CDR3 DNA is TGTGCCTGGAGTGAACAGTACGAGCAGTACTTC.

CDR3 coding DNA: TGTGCCAGCAGCCGAGAGGGGCAAGAGACCCAGTACTTC. Translated: CASSREGQETQYF. The J gene is TRBJ2-5, the V gene TRBV7-2; D is possibly TRBD1 or TRBD2 (5 bases each). V lost 5 bases and J lost 2, with 9 bases in between. The germline V gene has CDR1 SGHTA and CDR2 FQGNSA. This CDR3 spans 13 amino acids.

The rearrangement links TRBV19 to TRBJ1-5, with D perhaps matching TRBD1 (6 bases). Germline CDR1 reads LNHDA; CDR2 reads SQIVND (reference sequence). V lost 8 bases and J lost 1, with 12 bases in between. The CDR3 is made up of 14 amino acids. CDR3 DNA sequence: TGTGCCAGTGCCGGACAGTCAAGCAATCAGCCCCAGCATTTT. Its translation is CASAGQSSNQPQHF.

This chain joins TRBV30 and TRBJ1-6; unclear D gene. Germline V gives CDR1 GTSNPN, CDR2 SVGIG (reference sequence). CDR3 length: 13 residues. Trimming removed 4 bases from V and 6 bases from J, with 10 bases in between. CDR3 residues: CAWTVSGNSPLHF. CDR3 in DNA: TGTGCCTGGACCGTTTCTGGTAATTCACCCCTCCACTTT.

The chain links TRBV5-6 to TRBJ1-1; D is ambiguous. The CDR3 length is 11 residues. Germline V gives CDR1 SGHDT, CDR2 YYEEEE. Deletions cut 1 base from V and 6 bases from J, with 4 bases between. The CDR3 reads CASSLYSEAFF. The DNA of the CDR3 is TGTGCCAGCAGCTTGTATTCTGAAGCTTTCTTT.

The chain has TRBV6-1 and TRBJ2-5; D is ambiguous. This CDR3 region has 16 residues. CDR1 is MNHNS and CDR2 is SASEGT in the germline V gene. The V and J ends lost 0 bases and 4 bases respectively, with 15 bases between them. The CDR3 sequence: CASSEANPGVRETQYF. CDR3 DNA sequence: TGTGCCAGCAGTGAAGCGAACCCAGGAGTCAGAGAGACCCAGTACTTC.

The genes are TRBV5-6 and TRBJ2-7; TRBD2 aligns across 10 bases. CDR3 size: 16 residues. From germline, CDR1 is SGHDT and CDR2 YYEEEE. Unmatched junction bases numbered 12, after V lost 4 bases and J lost 5 bases. The CDR3 coding sequence is TGTGCCAGCAGCCGAATTAACGTAGCGGGAGGTGACGAGCAGTACTTC. It codes for CASSRINVAGGDEQYF.